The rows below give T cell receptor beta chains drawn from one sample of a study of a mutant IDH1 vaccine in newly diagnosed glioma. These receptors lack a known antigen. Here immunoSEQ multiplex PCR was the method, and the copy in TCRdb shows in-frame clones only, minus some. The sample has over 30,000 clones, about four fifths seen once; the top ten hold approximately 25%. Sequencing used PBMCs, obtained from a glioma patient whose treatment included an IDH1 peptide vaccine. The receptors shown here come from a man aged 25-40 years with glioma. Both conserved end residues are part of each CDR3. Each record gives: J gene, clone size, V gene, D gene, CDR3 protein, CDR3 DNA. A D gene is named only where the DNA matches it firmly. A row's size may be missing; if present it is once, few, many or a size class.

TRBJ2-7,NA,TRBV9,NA,CASSVGQGPYEQYF,TGTGCCAGCAGCGTAGGTCAGGGGCCCTACGAGCAGTACTTC
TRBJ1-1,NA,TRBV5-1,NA,CASSLDSSTAMGDTEAFF,TGCGCCAGCAGCTTGGATTCGTCCACCGCTATGGGGGACACTGAAGCTTTCTTT
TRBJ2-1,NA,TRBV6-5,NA,CASSAEDRYNEQFF,TGTGCCAGCAGTGCCGAGGACAGATACAATGAGCAGTTCTTC
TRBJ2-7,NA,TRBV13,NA,CASSMGPRYEQYF,TGTGCCAGCAGCATGGGACCGCGCTACGAGCAGTACTTC
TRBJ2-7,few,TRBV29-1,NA,CSVGTGFGDEQYF,TGCAGCGTTGGCACAGGGTTCGGCGACGAGCAGTACTTC
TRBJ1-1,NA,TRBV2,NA,CASSELDRNTEAFF,TGTGCCAGCAGTGAACTAGACAGGAACACTGAAGCTTTCTTT
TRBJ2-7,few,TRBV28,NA,CASSSSSYGTLAYEQYF,TGTGCCAGCAGCTCATCCAGTTACGGGACGCTCGCCTACGAGCAGTACTTC
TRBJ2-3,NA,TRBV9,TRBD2,CASSVLAGSTDTQYF,TGTGCCAGCAGCGTCCTAGCGGGGAGCACAGATACGCAGTATTTT
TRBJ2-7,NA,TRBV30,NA,CAWYYQSGTSYEQYF,TGTGCCTGGTATTACCAAAGCGGTACGTCCTACGAGCAGTACTTC
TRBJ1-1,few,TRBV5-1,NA,CASSLEFRSLNTEAFF,TGCGCCAGCAGCTTGGAATTCAGGAGCTTGAACACTGAAGCTTTCTTT
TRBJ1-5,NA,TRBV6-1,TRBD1,CASRQGRNQPQHF,TGTGCCAGCAGACAGGGGCGGAATCAGCCCCAGCATTTT
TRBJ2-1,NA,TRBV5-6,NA,CASSSPSYNEQFF,TGTGCCAGCAGCTCCCCTTCCTACAATGAGCAGTTCTTC
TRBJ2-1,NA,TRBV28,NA,CASSSGGRGQFF,TGTGCCAGCAGTTCCGGGGGGCGAGGGCAGTTCTTC
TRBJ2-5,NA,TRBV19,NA,CASSSVGGQETQYF,TGTGCCAGTAGTTCCGTTGGCGGTCAAGAGACCCAGTACTTC
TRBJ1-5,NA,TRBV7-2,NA,CASSFSGRAEHQPQHF,TGTGCCAGCAGCTTCAGTGGCAGGGCAGAGCATCAGCCCCAGCATTTT
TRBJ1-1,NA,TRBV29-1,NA,CSVGPRQTEAFF,TGCAGCGTAGGACCTAGACAAACTGAAGCTTTCTTT
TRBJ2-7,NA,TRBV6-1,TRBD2,CASTLSGRASYEQYF,TGTGCCAGCACCTTAAGCGGGAGGGCCTCCTACGAGCAGTACTTC
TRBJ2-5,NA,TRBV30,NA,CAWRVKGTETQYF,TGTGCCTGGAGAGTTAAAGGGACGGAGACCCAGTACTTC
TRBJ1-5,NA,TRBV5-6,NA,CASSRWGPSDQPQHF,TGTGCCAGCAGCAGATGGGGGCCAAGTGATCAGCCCCAGCATTTT
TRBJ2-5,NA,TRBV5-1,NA,CASSLISVQETQYF,TGCGCCAGCAGCTTGATATCAGTTCAAGAGACCCAGTACTTC
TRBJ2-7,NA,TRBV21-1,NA,CASSSRGAGREGYEQYF,TGTGCCAGCAGCAGTCGGGGAGCGGGACGGGAGGGTTACGAGCAGTACTTC
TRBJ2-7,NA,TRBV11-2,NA,CASSLVQNRYEQYF,TGTGCCAGCAGCCTTGTACAGAATCGGTACGAGCAGTACTTC
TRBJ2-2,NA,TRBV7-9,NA,CASSLSSSTGELFF,TGTGCCAGCAGCCTAAGTAGTAGCACCGGGGAGCTGTTTTTT
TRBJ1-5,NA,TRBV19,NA,CASSIAGGGYSNQPQHF,TGTGCCAGTAGTATAGCCGGGGGGGGCTATAGCAATCAGCCCCAGCATTTT
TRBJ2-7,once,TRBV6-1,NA,CASSEGPESYEQYF,TGTGCCAGCAGTGAAGGGCCAGAGTCCTACGAGCAGTACTTC
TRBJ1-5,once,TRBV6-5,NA,CASGAIRGQPQHF,TGTGCCAGCGGTGCTATTAGGGGTCAGCCCCAGCATTTT
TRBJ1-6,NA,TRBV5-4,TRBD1,CASSSQTGAYNSPLHF,TGTGCCAGCAGCTCACAGACAGGGGCTTATAATTCACCCCTCCACTTT
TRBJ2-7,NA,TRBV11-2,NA,CASSLQTGSYEQYF,TGTGCCAGCAGCTTACAAACAGGCTCCTACGAGCAGTACTTC
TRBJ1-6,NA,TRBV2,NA,CASQVGFISPLHF,TGTGCCTCCCAAGTGGGGTTTATTTCACCCCTCCACTTT
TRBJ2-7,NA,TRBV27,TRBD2,CASSLFSSGTSPYEQYF,TGTGCCAGCAGTTTATTTTCTAGCGGGACTTCTCCTTACGAGCAGTACTTC
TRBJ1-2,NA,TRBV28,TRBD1,CASSPRDRAYGYTF,TGTGCCAGCAGTCCCCGGGACAGGGCGTATGGCTACACCTTC
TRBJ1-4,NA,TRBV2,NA,CASKVVNANEKLFF,TGTGCCAGCAAAGTGGTAAACGCTAATGAAAAACTGTTTTTT
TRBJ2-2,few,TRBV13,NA,CATGDKPNGELFF,TGTGCAACCGGGGACAAGCCGAACGGGGAGCTGTTTTTT
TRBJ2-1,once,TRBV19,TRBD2,CASTPGLAEVYEQFF,TGTGCCAGTACCCCGGGACTAGCGGAAGTCTATGAGCAGTTCTTC
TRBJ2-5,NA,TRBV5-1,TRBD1,CASTLTTGQGGETQYF,TGCGCCAGCACCTTAACGACCGGACAGGGGGGAGAGACCCAGTACTTC
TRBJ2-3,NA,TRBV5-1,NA,CASSLSVRSTDTQYF,TGCGCCAGCAGCTTGTCGGTGCGGAGCACAGATACGCAGTATTTT
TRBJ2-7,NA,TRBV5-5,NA,CASSLRGGYEQYF,TGTGCCAGCAGCTTGAGGGGTGGGTACGAGCAGTACTTC
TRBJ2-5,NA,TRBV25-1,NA,CASSVRDRETQYF,TGTGCCAGCAGTGTGCGCGACAGAGAGACCCAGTACTTC
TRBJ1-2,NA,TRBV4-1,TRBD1,CASSQPGQIYGYTF,TGCGCCAGCAGCCAACCGGGACAGATCTATGGCTACACCTTC
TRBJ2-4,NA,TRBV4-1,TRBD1,CASSHPGTGAVNIQYF,TGCGCCAGCAGCCACCCCGGGACAGGGGCGGTCAACATTCAGTACTTC
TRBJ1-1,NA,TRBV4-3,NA,CASSQDREAGAFF,TGCGCCAGCAGCCAAGATAGGGAAGCTGGAGCTTTCTTT
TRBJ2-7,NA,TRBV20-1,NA,CSASEPYEQYF,TGCAGTGCTAGTGAACCCTACGAGCAGTACTTC
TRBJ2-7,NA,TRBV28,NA,CASSPRIDYEQYF,TGTGCCAGCAGTCCTCGGATAGACTACGAGCAGTACTTC
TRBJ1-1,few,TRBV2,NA,CASERGTEAFF,TGTGCCAGCGAAAGAGGGACTGAAGCTTTCTTT
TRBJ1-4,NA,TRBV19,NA,CASHSLPGASEKLFF,TGTGCCAGCCACTCCTTACCGGGGGCGAGTGAAAAACTGTTTTTT